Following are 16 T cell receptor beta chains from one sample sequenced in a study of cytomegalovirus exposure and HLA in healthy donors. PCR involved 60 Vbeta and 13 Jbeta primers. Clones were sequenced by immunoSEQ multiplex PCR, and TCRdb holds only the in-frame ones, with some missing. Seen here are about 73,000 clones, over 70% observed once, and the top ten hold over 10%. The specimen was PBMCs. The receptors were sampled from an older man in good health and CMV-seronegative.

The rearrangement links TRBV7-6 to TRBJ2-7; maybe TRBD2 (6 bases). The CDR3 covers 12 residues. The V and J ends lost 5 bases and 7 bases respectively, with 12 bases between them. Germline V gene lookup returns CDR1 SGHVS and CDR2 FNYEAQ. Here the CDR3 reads CASSTQEGEQYF. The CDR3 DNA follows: TGTGCCAGCAGCACCCAGGAGGGGGAGCAGTACTTC.

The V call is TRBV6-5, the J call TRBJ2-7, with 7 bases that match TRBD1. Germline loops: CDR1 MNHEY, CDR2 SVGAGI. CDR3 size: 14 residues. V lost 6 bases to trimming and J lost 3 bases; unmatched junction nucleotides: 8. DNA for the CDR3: TGTGCCAGCAGGATAGGACAGGATTTCTACGAGCAGTACTTC. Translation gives CASRIGQDFYEQYF.

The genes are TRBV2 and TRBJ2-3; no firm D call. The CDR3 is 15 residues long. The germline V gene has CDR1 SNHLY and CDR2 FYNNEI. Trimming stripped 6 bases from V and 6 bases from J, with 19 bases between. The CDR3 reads CASRASASGADTQYF. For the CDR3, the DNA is TGTGCCAGCAGGGCCTCGGCATCCGGAGCGGATACGCAGTATTTT.

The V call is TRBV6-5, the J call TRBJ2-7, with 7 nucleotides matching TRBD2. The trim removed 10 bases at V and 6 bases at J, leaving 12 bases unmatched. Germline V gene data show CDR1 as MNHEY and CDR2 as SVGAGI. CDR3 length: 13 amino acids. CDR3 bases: TGTGCCACCCGCTCGGGGGAGGGTTTCGAGCAGTACTTC. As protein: CATRSGEGFEQYF.

CDR3 protein: CASSQEGLTEQFF. The CDR3 DNA is TGCGCCAGCAGCCAAGAAGGACTCACTGAGCAGTTCTTC. The gene calls are TRBV4-1 and TRBJ2-1; tentative D call: TRBD2 (5 bases). The V and J ends lost 0 bases and 9 bases respectively, with 9 bases between them. Looked up from germline, CDR1 is MGHRA and CDR2 is YSYEKL. The CDR3 has 13 residues.

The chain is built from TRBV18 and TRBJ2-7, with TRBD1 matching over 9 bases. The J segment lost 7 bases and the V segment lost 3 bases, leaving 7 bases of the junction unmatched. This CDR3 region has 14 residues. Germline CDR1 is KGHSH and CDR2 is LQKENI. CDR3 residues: CASSPPGQGGEQYF. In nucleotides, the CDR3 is TGTGCCAGCTCACCTCCGGGACAGGGAGGGGAGCAGTACTTC. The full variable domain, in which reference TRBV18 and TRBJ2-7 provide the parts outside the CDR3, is NAGVMQNPRHLVRRRGQEARLRCSPMKGHSHVYWYRQLPEEGLKFMVYLQKENIIDESGMPKERFSAEFPKEGPSILRIQQVVRGDSAAYFCASSPPGQGGEQYFGPGTRLTVT.

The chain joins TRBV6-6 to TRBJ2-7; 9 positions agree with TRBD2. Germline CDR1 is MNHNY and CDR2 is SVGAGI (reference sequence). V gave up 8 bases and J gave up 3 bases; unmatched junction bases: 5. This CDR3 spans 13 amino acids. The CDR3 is CASQIAGDYEQYF. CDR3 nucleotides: TGTGCCAGCCAAATAGCGGGAGACTACGAGCAGTACTTC.

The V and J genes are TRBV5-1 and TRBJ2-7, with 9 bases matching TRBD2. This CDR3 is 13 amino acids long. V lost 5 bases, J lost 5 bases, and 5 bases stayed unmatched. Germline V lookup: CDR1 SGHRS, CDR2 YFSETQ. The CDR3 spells CASRVAGGNEQYF. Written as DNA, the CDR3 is TGCGCCAGCAGAGTGGCGGGAGGGAACGAGCAGTACTTC.

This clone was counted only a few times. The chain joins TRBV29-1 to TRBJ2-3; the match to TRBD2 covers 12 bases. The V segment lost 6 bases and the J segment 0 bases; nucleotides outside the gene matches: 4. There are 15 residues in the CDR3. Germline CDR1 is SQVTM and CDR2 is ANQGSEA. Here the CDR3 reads CSVGTSGSSTDTQYF. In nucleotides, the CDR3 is TGCAGCGTCGGGACTAGCGGGTCTAGCACAGATACGCAGTATTTT.

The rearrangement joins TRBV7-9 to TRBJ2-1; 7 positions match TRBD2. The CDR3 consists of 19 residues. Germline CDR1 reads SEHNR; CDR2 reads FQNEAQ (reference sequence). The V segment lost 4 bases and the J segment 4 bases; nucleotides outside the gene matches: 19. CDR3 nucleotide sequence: TGTGCCAGCAGCTCCCTATGGGAGGGAGGGCCCTCGAGGTACAATGAGCAGTTCTTC. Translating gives CASSSLWEGGPSRYNEQFF.

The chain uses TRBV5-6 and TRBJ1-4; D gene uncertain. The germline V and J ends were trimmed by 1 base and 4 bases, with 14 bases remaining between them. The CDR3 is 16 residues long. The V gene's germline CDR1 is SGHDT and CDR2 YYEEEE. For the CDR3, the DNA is TGTGCCAGCAGCTTGTTCGGAGGAGTTAATAATGAAAAACTGTTTTTT. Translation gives CASSLFGGVNNEKLFF.

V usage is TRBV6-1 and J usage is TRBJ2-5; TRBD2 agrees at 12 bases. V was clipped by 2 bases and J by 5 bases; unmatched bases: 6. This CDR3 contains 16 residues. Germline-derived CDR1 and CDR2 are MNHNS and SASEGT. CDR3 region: CASSEPWLAGGETQYF. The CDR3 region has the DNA TGTGCCAGCAGTGAACCCTGGCTAGCGGGGGGGGAGACCCAGTACTTC.

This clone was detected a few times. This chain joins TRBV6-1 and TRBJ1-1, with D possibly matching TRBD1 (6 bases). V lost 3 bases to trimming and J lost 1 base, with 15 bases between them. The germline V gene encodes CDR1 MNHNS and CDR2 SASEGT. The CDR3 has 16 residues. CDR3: CASSEPGGLGNTEAFF. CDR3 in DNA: TGTGCCAGCAGTGAGCCGGGGGGGCTGGGGAACACTGAAGCTTTCTTT.

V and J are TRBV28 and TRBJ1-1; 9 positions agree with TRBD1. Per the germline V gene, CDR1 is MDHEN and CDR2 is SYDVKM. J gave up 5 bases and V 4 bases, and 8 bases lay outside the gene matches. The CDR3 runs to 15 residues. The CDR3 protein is CASSSQGAQSTEAFF. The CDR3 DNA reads TGTGCCAGCAGTTCACAGGGGGCGCAGAGTACTGAAGCTTTCTTT. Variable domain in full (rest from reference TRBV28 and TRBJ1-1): DVKVTQSSRYLVKRTGEKVFLECVQDMDHENMFWYRQDPGLGLRLIYFSYDVKMKEKGDIPEGYSVSREKKERFSLILESASTNQTSMYLCASSSQGAQSTEAFFGQGTRLTVV.

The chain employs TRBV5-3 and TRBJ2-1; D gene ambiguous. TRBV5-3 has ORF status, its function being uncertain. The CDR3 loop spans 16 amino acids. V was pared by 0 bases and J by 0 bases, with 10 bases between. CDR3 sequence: CARSLEAPVSYNEQFF. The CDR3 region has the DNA TGTGCCAGAAGCTTGGAAGCTCCGGTCTCCTACAATGAGCAGTTCTTC.

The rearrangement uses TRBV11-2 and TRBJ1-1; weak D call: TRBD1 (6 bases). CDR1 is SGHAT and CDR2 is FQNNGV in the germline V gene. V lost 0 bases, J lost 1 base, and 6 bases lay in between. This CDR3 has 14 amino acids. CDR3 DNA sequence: TGTGCCAGCAGCTTAGAGACAGGGAACACTGAAGCTTTCTTT. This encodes CASSLETGNTEAFF. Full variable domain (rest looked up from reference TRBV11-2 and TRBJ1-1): EAGVAQSPRYKIIEKRQSVAFWCNPISGHATLYWYQQILGQGPKLLIQFQNNGVVDDSQLPKDRFSAERLKGVDSTLKIQPAKLEDSAVYLCASSLETGNTEAFFGQGTRLTVV.